This TCR beta chain was observed in a study of blood T cell repertoires in COVID-19. About the study: From the United States, Italy and Spain came samples of acute and convalescent COVID-19. T cells, B-cell-depleted T cells, or PBMCs provided the cDNA or gDNA that served as material.

Germline CDR1 is KGHDR and CDR2 is SFDVKD. V trimming: 7 bases; J trimming: 2 bases; junction bases outside the gene matches: 7. This CDR3 contains 15 residues. In the authors' workflow: Estimates of nucleated cell counts were drawn from the amplification of reference gene primers. Data came from immunoSEQ multiplex PCR; TCRdb stores just in-frame clones and leaves some out. That table furnishes V, J and clone size, whereas the DNA furnished D and trimming. This table holds approximately 90,000 clones, around 84% found once. The V call is TRBV24-1, the J call TRBJ2-3; 8 nucleotides line up with TRBD1. The clonotype comes from a man aged 60 to 75 with acute or convalescent COVID-19. The sample was peripheral blood. The CDR3 DNA is TGTGCCACCAGCTCCGACAGGGGCCTCACAGATACGCAGTATTTT. Amino acids: CATSSDRGLTDTQYF.